The following is a TCR beta chain sequence with its context. No antigen is known for it. This specimen belongs to a study of PD-L1 blockade in urothelial cancer. Overall study: Blood samples contained a median around 130,000 T cells.

The length of the CDR3 is 17 residues. The ends were cut back, 0 bases at V and 0 bases at J, with 12 bases in the middle. Germline CDR1 is MGHRA and CDR2 is YSYEKL. Study conclusions and caveats: Tumor-associated clones in blood expanded more at 3 weeks in durable-benefit patients.

Described time point: pretreatment peripheral blood. Here immunoSEQ multiplex PCR was the method, and the copy in TCRdb shows in-frame clones only, minus some. The sample records just under 65,000 clones, approximately 80% being singletons. This TCR was recovered from a man aged 65 to 85 with urothelial cancer. Specimen: PBMCs, collected around atezolizumab (anti-PD-L1) treatment. The chain combines TRBV4-1 with TRBJ1-3; D not certain. The CDR3 DNA is TGCGCCAGCAGCCAAGATACGAGTACCTACTCTGGAAACACCATATATTTT. This sequence encodes CASSQDTSTYSGNTIYF.